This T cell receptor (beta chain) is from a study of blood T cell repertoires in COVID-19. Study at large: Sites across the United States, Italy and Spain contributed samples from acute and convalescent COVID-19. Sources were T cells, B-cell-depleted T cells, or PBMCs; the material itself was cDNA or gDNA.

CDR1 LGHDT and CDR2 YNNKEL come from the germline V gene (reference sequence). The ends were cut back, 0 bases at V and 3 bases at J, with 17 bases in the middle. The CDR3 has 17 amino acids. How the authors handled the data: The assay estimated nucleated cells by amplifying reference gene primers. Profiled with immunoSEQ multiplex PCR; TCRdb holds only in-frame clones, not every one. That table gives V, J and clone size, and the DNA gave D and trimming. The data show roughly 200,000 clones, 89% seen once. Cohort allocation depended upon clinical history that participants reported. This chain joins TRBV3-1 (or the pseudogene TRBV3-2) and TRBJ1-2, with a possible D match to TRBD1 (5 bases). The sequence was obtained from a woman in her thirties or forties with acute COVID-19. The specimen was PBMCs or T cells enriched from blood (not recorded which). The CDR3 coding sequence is TGTGCCAGCAGCCAAGATCTTAAGGACACCCACTACTATGGCTACACCTTC. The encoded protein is CASSQDLKDTHYYGYTF.